A single sample is the source of the 19 T cell receptor beta chains below, sequenced in a study of blood T cells in healthy people across ages. Next came a second PCR, run for about 6 to 12 cycles, which used a sample-barcoded 5' primer along with a J-beta primer mix. MiXCR was run by TCRdb on the 5' RACE reads, yielding one entry per CDR3 protein. The data contain about 1.7 million distinct CDR3 sequences, over 25% of them singletons. The specimen sequenced was blood. These receptor sequences come from a woman younger than 45 in good health.

The chain combines TRBV19 with TRBJ2-1; no clear D. The germline V and J ends were trimmed by 1 base and 6 bases, with 10 bases remaining between them. This CDR3 comprises 14 residues. In germline, CDR1 is LNHDA, CDR2 SQIVND (reference sequence). The CDR3 bases are TGTGCCAGTAGTATAGTCCAAGGCCGCAATGAGCAGTTCTTC. Protein: CASSIVQGRNEQFF.

The chain has TRBV2 and TRBJ1-2; D gene unclear. CDR3 length: 13 residues. The germline V gene encodes CDR1 SNHLY and CDR2 FYNNEI. The V gene lost 4 bases and the J gene lost 6 bases, with 12 bases spanning the gap. The CDR3 bases are TGTGCCAGCAGTGCAGGCAACGCCCATGGCTACACCTTC. Translation: CASSAGNAHGYTF.

This clonotype has a count of ten or more. The chain has TRBV29-1 and TRBJ1-5, with D maybe TRBD1 (5 bases). Germline loops: CDR1 SQVTM, CDR2 ANQGSEA. The CDR3 runs to 14 residues. Trimming pared 6 bases from V and 2 bases from J, leaving 14 bases between. The CDR3 is CSVGTQGGNQPQHF. CDR3 nucleotides: TGCAGCGTGGGGACTCAGGGAGGCAATCAGCCCCAGCATTTT.

This chain connects TRBV7-6 to TRBJ1-5; 7 bases are a match to TRBD1. This CDR3 is built from 16 residues. With V trimmed by 5 bases and J by 4 bases, 11 bases remained unmatched. Germline CDR1 SGHVS, CDR2 FNYEAQ. The CDR3 loop is CASSRSGIQGNQPQHF. CDR3 nucleotides: TGTGCCAGCAGCCGGAGCGGTATACAGGGGAATCAGCCCCAGCATTTT.

As to this clonotype: Mismatch with germline at one junction end may stem from a read error. This chain links TRBV20-1 with TRBJ1-2; D gene uncertain. This CDR3 region has 13 residues. Germline CDR1 and CDR2: DFQATT and SNEGSKA (reference sequence). CDR3 amino acids: CSAESRVSYGYTF. The CDR3 coding sequence is TGTAGTGCTGAAAGTCGGGTTTCATATGGCTACACCTTC.

This clonotype has a handful of counts. The chain couples TRBV4-1 to TRBJ1-2; D might be TRBD1 (6 bases). This CDR3 is built from 17 residues. Looked up from germline, CDR1 is MGHRA and CDR2 is YSYEKL. V lost 3 bases, J lost 4 bases, and 21 bases lay in between. The CDR3 spells CASSQPLFQGSGYGYTF. CDR3 nucleotide sequence: TGCGCCAGCAGCCAGCCGCTATTCCAGGGGAGCGGCTATGGCTACACCTTC.

The V and J genes are TRBV9 and TRBJ1-2; D gene unclear. The CDR3 runs 14 residues. V was shortened by 3 bases and J by 2 bases, with 11 bases between the two germline ends. CDR1 is SGDLS and CDR2 is YYNGEE in the germline V gene. The chain's CDR3 is CASSERTVNYGYTF. CDR3 nucleotide sequence: TGTGCCAGCAGCGAACGGACGGTGAACTATGGCTACACCTTC.

V gene TRBV4-1 combines with J gene TRBJ2-5, with TRBD2 matching 9 bases. CDR1 is MGHRA and CDR2 is YSYEKL in the germline V gene. Unmatched junction bases numbered 9, after V lost 3 bases and J lost 4 bases. The CDR3 totals 16 residues. CDR3 region: CASSHPIAGEGETQYF. The CDR3 nucleotides read TGCGCCAGCAGCCACCCTATAGCGGGAGAGGGAGAGACCCAGTACTTC.

Only a few counts were recorded for this clonotype. This chain joins TRBV6-2 or TRBV6-3 and TRBJ2-5, with D unclear. Between the trimmed V and J ends, which lost 0 bases and 5 bases, there was a span of 7 bases. The CDR3 length is 13 residues. Germline V gene data show CDR1 as MNHEY and CDR2 as SVGEGT. The CDR3 sequence is CASSYSILETQYF. DNA of the CDR3: TGTGCCAGCAGTTACTCGATTCTGGAGACCCAGTACTTC.

V gene TRBV12-3 or TRBV12-4 combines with J gene TRBJ2-1; possible D gene TRBD1, 6 bases. The V end was cut by 3 bases, the J end by 2 bases, with 14 bases between. This CDR3 comprises 16 residues. The CDR3: CASSLTHGGTYNEQFF. The CDR3 DNA is TGTGCCAGCAGTTTGACCCATGGGGGCACCTACAATGAGCAGTTCTTC.

The gene calls are TRBV20-1 and TRBJ2-7; D gene uncertain. With 1 base removed from V and 0 bases from J, the gap between germline ends came to 13 bases. CDR1 is DFQATT, CDR2 SNEGSKA, per germline (reference sequence). CDR3 length equals 15 residues. The CDR3 sequence is CSARVPQASSYEQYF. The CDR3 DNA follows: TGCAGTGCTAGAGTTCCCCAAGCAAGCTCCTACGAGCAGTACTTC.

This chain links TRBV2 with TRBJ2-7, with D unresolved. Looked up from germline, CDR1 is SNHLY and CDR2 is FYNNEI. There are 11 residues in the CDR3. This CDR3 reads CGSVGSYEQYF. CDR3 coding DNA: TGTGGATCTGTGGGCTCCTACGAGCAGTACTTC.

This clonotype was detected only a few times. The V and J genes are TRBV2 and TRBJ1-1; a possible D gene is TRBD1 (5 bases). With 8 bases removed from V and 5 bases from J, the gap between germline ends came to 15 bases. Per the germline V gene, CDR1 is SNHLY and CDR2 is FYNNEI. The CDR3 is 13 residues long. In nucleotides, the CDR3 is TGTGCCAGCCTTCTTTGGGGGGATACTGAAGCTTTCTTT. Protein: CASLLWGDTEAFF.

The rearrangement uses TRBV5-6 and TRBJ2-4; D is unclear. This CDR3 is built from 13 residues. The germline V gene encodes CDR1 SGHDT and CDR2 YYEEEE. The germline V and J ends were trimmed by 2 bases and 13 bases, with 16 bases remaining between them. The CDR3 region is CASSLVGKLIQYF. CDR3 nucleotide sequence: TGTGCCAGCAGCTTAGTTGGGAAGTTGATCCAGTACTTC.

This clonotype was found a few times. The chain has TRBV6-6 and TRBJ1-5; possibly TRBD1 for D (6 bases). The CDR3 loop spans 16 amino acids. CDR1 is MNHNY and CDR2 is SVGAGI in the germline V gene (reference sequence). V gave up 5 bases and J gave up 2 bases, with 16 bases separating them. The chain's CDR3 is CASSASQGRGNQPQHF. Written as DNA, the CDR3 is TGTGCCAGCAGTGCATCACAGGGAAGGGGCAATCAGCCCCAGCATTTT.

Comment on this clonotype: One end of the junction varies from germline; a read error may be responsible. The chain carries TRBV20-1 and TRBJ2-1; 11 positions match TRBD2. The germline V gene has CDR1 DFQATT and CDR2 SNEGSKA (reference sequence). The CDR3 contains 15 residues. The CDR3 is CGALRSVAGGIEQFF. The CDR3 DNA is TGCGGTGCACTCCGGTCGGTAGCGGGAGGGATCGAGCAGTTCTTC.

This sequence joins TRBV5-6 and TRBJ2-7; D might be TRBD1 (6 bases). The V gene's germline CDR1 is SGHDT and CDR2 YYEEEE. V was pared by 7 bases and J by 3 bases, with 17 bases between. The CDR3 is made up of 14 amino acids. The CDR3 loop is CASGEGQRGYEQYF. The CDR3 nucleotides read TGTGCCAGCGGCGAAGGACAGAGAGGCTACGAGCAGTACTTC.

The chain employs TRBV29-1 and TRBJ1-2; D call uncertain. The CDR3 covers 13 residues. V was trimmed by 4 bases and J by 0 bases, leaving 9 bases between them. From germline, CDR1 is SQVTM and CDR2 ANQGSEA. The CDR3 DNA reads as TGCAGCGTTGGGGTTCGTTCTAACTATGGCTACACCTTC. Translating it yields CSVGVRSNYGYTF.

This clonotype was seen at least ten times. CDR3 sequence reads: CSARGPTYGGNQPQHF. DNA for the CDR3: TGCAGTGCCAGGGGCCCGACGTACGGGGGCAATCAGCCCCAGCATTTT. V gene TRBV20-1 combines with J gene TRBJ1-5, with D perhaps matching TRBD1 (6 bases). Trimming took off 6 bases at V and 2 bases at J, with 20 bases between the two ends. The CDR3 sequence is 16 residues long. CDR1 DFQATT and CDR2 SNEGSKA come from the germline V gene (reference sequence).